The next 6 T cell receptor beta chains were all read from a single sample in a study of T cells after yellow fever vaccination (dated by TCRdb to about 2019). The library was prepared using 5' RACE. TCRdb lists the instrument as Illumina NovaSeq 6000. TCRdb took the public reads, trimmed them with fastp at Q25, ran MiXCR for clone calling and kept in-frame beta chains. Each CDR3 protein appears once, grouped with its most common genes and DNA. This sample gives around 340,000 distinct CDR3 sequences in total; roughly an eighth of them show up just once. About 3% of the sample rests with the top ten. Sample treatment or condition, as interpreted from the label and publication: live attenuated yellow fever vaccine strain. Sequencing used CD4+ T cells sorted from PBMCs, obtained 15 days after the yellow fever booster vaccination. The receptors here all came from a man between 18 and 35 years old who received the YFV17D yellow fever vaccine.

The table lists this clonotype with a few counts. The chain combines TRBV12-3 or TRBV12-4 with TRBJ1-2, with TRBD1 identical over 9 bases. This CDR3 region has 14 residues. Unmatched junction bases numbered 4, after V lost 0 bases and J lost 8 bases. CDR3 in amino acids: CASSLAGQGYGYTF. DNA of the CDR3: TGTGCCAGCAGTTTAGCCGGACAGGGGTACGGCTACACCTTC.

The rearrangement links TRBV9 to TRBJ1-1; TRBD1 agrees at 7 bases. V shed 2 bases, J shed 7 bases, and the junction held 5 bases outside the gene matches. Germline V lookup: CDR1 SGDLS, CDR2 YYNGEE. The CDR3 runs 13 residues. The CDR3 DNA sequence: TGTGCCAGCAGCGTGCTGGGACAGAATGAAGCTTTCTTT. Its translation is CASSVLGQNEAFF.

This clonotype was picked up a small number of times. This chain connects TRBV3-1 to TRBJ2-3, with 8 bases identical to TRBD2. With 0 bases clipped from V and 4 bases from J, the junction kept 3 bases outside the gene matches. Germline assignment: CDR1 LGHDT and CDR2 YNNKEL (reference sequence). The CDR3 consists of 15 residues. DNA of the CDR3: TGTGCCAGCAGCCAAGAGACTAGCGTCCCAGATACGCAGTATTTT. Protein: CASSQETSVPDTQYF.

This clonotype was recorded a few times. The chain joins TRBV11-2 to TRBJ2-2; D is perhaps TRBD1 (6 bases). The CDR3 consists of 15 residues. Trimming removed 5 bases at V and 4 bases at J, with 14 bases between. CDR1 SGHAT and CDR2 FQNNGV come from the germline V gene. CDR3 bases: TGTGCCAGCAGCCCTATGACAGGAATCACCGGGGAGCTGTTTTTT. Amino acids: CASSPMTGITGELFF.

This chain connects TRBV11-2 to TRBJ2-7, with 9 nucleotides matching TRBD1. With V trimmed by 7 bases and J by 1 base, 8 bases remained unmatched. The CDR3 extends over 15 amino acids. CDR1 is SGHAT and CDR2 is FQNNGV in the germline V gene. The CDR3 spells CASKTTGTGSYEQYF. CDR3 nucleotide sequence: TGTGCCAGCAAAACTACCGGGACAGGGTCCTACGAGCAGTACTTC.

The V gene is TRBV7-9, the J gene TRBJ2-1; TRBD1 matches at 9 bases. This CDR3 region has 13 residues. V shed 3 bases, J shed 14 bases, and the junction held 8 bases outside the gene matches. The germline V gene encodes CDR1 SEHNR and CDR2 FQNEAQ (reference sequence). The CDR3, as DNA: TGTGCCAGCAGCTTCCAAGGGACAGGGCAGGAGTTCTTC. Its protein is CASSFQGTGQEFF.